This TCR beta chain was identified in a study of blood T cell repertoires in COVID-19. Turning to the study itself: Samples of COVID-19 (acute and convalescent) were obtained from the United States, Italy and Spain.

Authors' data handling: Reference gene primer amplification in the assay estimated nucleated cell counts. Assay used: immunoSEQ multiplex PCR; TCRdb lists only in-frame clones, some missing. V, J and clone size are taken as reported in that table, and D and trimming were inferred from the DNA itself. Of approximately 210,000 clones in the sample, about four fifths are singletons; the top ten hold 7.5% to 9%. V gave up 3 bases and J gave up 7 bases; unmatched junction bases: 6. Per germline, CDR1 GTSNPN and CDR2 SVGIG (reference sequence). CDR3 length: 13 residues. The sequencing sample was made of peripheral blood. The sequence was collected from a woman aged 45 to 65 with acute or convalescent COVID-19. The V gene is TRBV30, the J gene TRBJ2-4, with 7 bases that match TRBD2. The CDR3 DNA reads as TGTGCCTGGAGGCTCGGTAGCGGGAACATTCAGTACTTC. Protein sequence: CAWRLGSGNIQYF.